The 6 T cell receptor beta chains presented below share a single source sample, sequenced in a study of T-cell reconstitution after alpha-beta-depleted transplantation in children. The authors prepared the TCRbeta library with unique molecular identifiers. TCRdb ran MiXCR on the PCR reads and lists one entry per CDR3 protein. The sample has 84,000 or so distinct CDR3 sequences; about 16% are singletons. Sequencing used PBMCs, mostly from graft donor cells, obtained 180 days after TCRalphabeta/CD19-depleted stem cell transplant. All receptors come from a male patient between 2 and 9 years old who had a stem cell transplant for acute lymphoblastic leukemia, so the T cells may come from the graft donor.

There are many counts of this clonotype. The chain combines TRBV7-2 with TRBJ2-3, with D possibly being TRBD2 (5 bases). In germline, CDR1 is SGHTA, CDR2 FQGNSA. The CDR3 is 14 residues long. The ends were cut back, 0 bases at V and 4 bases at J, with 8 bases in the middle. CDR3 DNA sequence: TGTGCCAGCAGCTTAGCCAGCGGTCCAGATACGCAGTATTTT. Amino acid sequence: CASSLASGPDTQYF.

The chain combines TRBV12-3 or TRBV12-4 with TRBJ1-6; a possible D gene is TRBD1 (6 bases). The CDR3 has 14 residues. V lost 6 bases and J lost 8, with 14 bases in between. CDR3 coding DNA: TGTGCCAGCAGAAACAGGGTATTCGATTCACCCCTCCACTTT. Its translation is CASRNRVFDSPLHF.

This CDR3 reads CASSERAGGRLNEQFF. The CDR3, as DNA: TGTGCCAGCAGTGAACGGGCGGGGGGGCGTTTGAATGAGCAGTTCTTC. The chain has TRBV2 and TRBJ2-1; 9 bases are shared with TRBD2. Trimming took 2 bases from V and 7 from J; bases not matched to a gene: 9. CDR3 length: 16 amino acids. Per the germline V gene, CDR1 is SNHLY and CDR2 is FYNNEI.

This clonotype has more than one count but fewer than ten. The V gene is TRBV28, the J gene TRBJ2-7; 7 bases line up with TRBD2. Germline-derived CDR1 and CDR2 are MDHEN and SYDVKM. Trimming removed 2 bases from V and 0 bases from J; junction bases left unmatched: 13. This CDR3 comprises 18 residues. The CDR3 DNA is TGTGCCAGCAGTTTAGCGGGAGTGGGCGGCGTACACTCCTACGAGCAGTACTTC. Amino acid sequence: CASSLAGVGGVHSYEQYF.

The chain couples TRBV4-2 to TRBJ1-5; no clear D. The germline V and J ends were trimmed by 1 base and 7 bases, with 8 bases remaining between them. The CDR3 totals 13 residues. Germline V gene data show CDR1 as LGHNA and CDR2 as YNFKEQ. The CDR3 bases are TGTGCCAGCAGCCAAGGGGGAGAACAGCCCCAGCATTTT. This translates into CASSQGGEQPQHF.

The CDR3 loop is CASSSEGSSYEQYF. For the CDR3, the DNA is TGTGCCAGCAGTTCCGAGGGGAGCTCCTACGAGCAGTACTTC. J is TRBJ2-7 and V is TRBV12-3 or TRBV12-4; D possibly matches TRBD1 or TRBD2 (5 bases each). The CDR3 runs 14 residues. V lost 4 bases, J lost 0 bases, and 10 bases lay in between.